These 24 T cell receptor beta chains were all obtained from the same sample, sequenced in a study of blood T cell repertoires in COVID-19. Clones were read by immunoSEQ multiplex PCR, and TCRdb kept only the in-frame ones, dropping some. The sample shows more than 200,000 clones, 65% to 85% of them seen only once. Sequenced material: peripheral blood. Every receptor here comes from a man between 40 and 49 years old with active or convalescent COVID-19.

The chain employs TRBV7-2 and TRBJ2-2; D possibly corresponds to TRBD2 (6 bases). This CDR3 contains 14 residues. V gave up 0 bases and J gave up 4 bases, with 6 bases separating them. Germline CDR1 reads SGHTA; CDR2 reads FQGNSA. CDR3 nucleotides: TGTGCCAGCAGCTTAGCGCGGGGCACCGGGGAGCTGTTTTTT. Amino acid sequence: CASSLARGTGELFF.

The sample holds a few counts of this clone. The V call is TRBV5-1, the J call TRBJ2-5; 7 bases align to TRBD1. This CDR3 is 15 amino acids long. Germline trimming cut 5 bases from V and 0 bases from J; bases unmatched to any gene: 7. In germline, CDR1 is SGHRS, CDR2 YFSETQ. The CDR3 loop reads CASSLQGTYQETQYF. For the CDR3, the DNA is TGCGCCAGCAGTTTACAGGGGACGTACCAAGAGACCCAGTACTTC.

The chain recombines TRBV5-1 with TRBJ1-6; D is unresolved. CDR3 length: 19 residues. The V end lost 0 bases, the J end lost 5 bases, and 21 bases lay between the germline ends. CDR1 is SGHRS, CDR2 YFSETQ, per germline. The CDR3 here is CASSLGLTRGLMDNSPLHF. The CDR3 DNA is TGCGCCAGCAGCTTGGGGCTAACCCGGGGTCTGATGGATAATTCACCCCTCCACTTT. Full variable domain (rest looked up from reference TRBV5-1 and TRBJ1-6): KAGVTQTPRYLIKTRGQQVTLSCSPISGHRSVSWYQQTPGQGLQFLFEYFSETQRNKGNFPGRFSGRQFSNSRSEMNVSTLELGDSALYLCASSLGLTRGLMDNSPLHFGNGTRLTVT.

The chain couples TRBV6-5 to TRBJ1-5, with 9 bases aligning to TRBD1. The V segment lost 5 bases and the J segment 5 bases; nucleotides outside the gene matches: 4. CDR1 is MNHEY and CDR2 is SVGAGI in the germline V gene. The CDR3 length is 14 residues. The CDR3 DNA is TGTGCCAGCAGTCTACGACAGGGGGATCAGCCCCAGCATTTT. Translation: CASSLRQGDQPQHF.

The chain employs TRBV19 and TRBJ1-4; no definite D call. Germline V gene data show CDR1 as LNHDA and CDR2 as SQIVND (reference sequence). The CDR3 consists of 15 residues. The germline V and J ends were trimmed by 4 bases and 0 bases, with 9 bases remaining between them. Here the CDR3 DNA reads TGTGCCAGTAGTACAGCGAGTGCAACTAATGAAAAACTGTTTTTT. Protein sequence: CASSTASATNEKLFF. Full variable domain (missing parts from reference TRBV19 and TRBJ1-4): DGGITQSPKYLFRKEGQNVTLSCEQNLNHDAMYWYRQDPGQGLRLIYYSQIVNDFQKGDIAEGYSVSREKKESFPLTVTSAQKNPTAFYLCASSTASATNEKLFFGSGTQLSVL.

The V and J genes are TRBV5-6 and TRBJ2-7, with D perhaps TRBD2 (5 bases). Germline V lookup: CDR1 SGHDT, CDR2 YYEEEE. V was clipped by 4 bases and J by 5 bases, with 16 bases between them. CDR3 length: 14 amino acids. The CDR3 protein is CASSVGEGLNEQYF. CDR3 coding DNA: TGTGCCAGCAGCGTGGGTGAGGGTCTCAACGAGCAGTACTTC.

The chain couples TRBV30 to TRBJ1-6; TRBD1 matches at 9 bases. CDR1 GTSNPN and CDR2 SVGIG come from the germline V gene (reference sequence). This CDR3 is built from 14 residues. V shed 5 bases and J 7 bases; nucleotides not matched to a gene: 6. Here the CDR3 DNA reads TGTGCCTGGGACTTGGGACAGGGAAATTCACCCCTCCACTTT. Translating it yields CAWDLGQGNSPLHF.

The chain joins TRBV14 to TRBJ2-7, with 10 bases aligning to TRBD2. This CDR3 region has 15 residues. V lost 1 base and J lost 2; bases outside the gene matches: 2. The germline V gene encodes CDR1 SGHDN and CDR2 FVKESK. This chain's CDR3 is CASSQGLAGAYEQYF. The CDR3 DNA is TGTGCCAGCAGCCAAGGGCTAGCGGGAGCCTACGAGCAGTACTTC.

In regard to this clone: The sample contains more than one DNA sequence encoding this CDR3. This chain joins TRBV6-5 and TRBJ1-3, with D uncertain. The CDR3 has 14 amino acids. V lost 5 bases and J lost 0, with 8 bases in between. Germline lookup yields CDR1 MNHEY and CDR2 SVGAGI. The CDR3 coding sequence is TGTGCCAGCAGTCCGACACTCTCTGGAAACACCATATATTTT. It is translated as CASSPTLSGNTIYF.

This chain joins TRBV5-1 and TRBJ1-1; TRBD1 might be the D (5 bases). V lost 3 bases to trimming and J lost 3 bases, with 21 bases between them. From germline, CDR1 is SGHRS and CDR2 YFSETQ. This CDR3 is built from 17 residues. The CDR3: CASSSSTAGTEDTEAFF. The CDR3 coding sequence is TGCGCCAGCAGCTCCAGCACCGCCGGGACTGAAGACACTGAAGCTTTCTTT.

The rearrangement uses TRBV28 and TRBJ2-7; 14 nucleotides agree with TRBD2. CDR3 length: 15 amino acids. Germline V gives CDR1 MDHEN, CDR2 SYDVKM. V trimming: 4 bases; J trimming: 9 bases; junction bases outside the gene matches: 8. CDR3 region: CASSSGLAGEGGQYF. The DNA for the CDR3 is TGTGCCAGCAGTTCGGGACTAGCGGGAGAAGGGGGGCAGTACTTC.

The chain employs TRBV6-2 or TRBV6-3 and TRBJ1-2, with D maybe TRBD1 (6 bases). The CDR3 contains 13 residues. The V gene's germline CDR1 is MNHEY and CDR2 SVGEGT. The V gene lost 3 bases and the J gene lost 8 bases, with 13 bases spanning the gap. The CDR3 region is CASSYRGGWGYTF. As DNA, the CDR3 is TGTGCCAGCAGTTATCGAGGGGGTTGGGGCTACACCTTC.

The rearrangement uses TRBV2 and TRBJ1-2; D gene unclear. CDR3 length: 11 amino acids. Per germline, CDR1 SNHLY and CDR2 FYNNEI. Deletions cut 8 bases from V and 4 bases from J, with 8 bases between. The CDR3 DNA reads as TGTGCCAGCGGACTGAGCTATGGCTACACCTTC. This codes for CASGLSYGYTF. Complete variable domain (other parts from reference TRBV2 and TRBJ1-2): EPEVTQTPSHQVTQMGQEVILRCVPISNHLYFYWYRQILGQKVEFLVSFYNNEISEKSEIFDDQFSVERPDGSNFTLKIRSTKLEDSAMYFCASGLSYGYTFGSGTRLTVV.

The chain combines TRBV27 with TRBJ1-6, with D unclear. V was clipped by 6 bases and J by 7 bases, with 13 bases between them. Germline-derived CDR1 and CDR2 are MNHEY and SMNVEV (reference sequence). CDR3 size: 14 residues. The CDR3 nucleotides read TGTGCCAGCAGACAAAGAGGGTCCAATTCACCCCTCCACTTT. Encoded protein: CASRQRGSNSPLHF.

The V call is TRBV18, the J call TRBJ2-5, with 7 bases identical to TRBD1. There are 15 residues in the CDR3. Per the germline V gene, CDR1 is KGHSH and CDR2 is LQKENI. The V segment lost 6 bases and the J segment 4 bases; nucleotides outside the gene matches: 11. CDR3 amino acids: CASSLIEGALETQYF. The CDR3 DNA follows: TGTGCCAGCTCGCTGATCGAGGGGGCATTAGAGACCCAGTACTTC.

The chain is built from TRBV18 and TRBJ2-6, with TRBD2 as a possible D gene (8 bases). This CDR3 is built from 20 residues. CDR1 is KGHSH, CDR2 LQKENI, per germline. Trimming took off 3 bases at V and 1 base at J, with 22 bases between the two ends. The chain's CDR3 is CASSPSPGGGLRSGANVLTF. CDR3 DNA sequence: TGTGCCAGCTCACCCTCGCCGGGAGGGGGCTTGAGGTCTGGGGCCAACGTCCTGACTTTC.

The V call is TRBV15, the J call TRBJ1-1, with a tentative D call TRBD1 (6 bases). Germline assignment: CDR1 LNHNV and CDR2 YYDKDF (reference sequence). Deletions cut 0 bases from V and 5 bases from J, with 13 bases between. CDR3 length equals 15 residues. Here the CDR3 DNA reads TGTGCCACCAGCAGAGATCAGGGGCGCCGAACTGAAGCTTTCTTT. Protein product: CATSRDQGRRTEAFF.

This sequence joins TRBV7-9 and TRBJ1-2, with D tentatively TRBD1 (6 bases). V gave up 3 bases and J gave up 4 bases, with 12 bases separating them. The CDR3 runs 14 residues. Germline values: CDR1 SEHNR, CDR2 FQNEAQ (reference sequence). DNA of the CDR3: TGTGCCAGCAGCTTCCCAGGGGATTTCTATGGCTACACCTTC. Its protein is CASSFPGDFYGYTF.

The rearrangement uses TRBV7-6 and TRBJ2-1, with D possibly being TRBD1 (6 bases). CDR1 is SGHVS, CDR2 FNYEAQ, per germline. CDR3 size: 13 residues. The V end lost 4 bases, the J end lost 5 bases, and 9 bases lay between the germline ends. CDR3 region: CASSSQGNNEQFF. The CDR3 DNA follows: TGTGCCAGCAGCTCACAGGGAAACAATGAGCAGTTCTTC.

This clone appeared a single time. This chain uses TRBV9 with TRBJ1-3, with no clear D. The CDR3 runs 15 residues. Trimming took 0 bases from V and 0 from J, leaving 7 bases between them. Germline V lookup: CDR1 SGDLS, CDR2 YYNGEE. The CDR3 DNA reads TGTGCCAGCAGCGTAGGGCCTCTCTCTGGAAACACCATATATTTT. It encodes CASSVGPLSGNTIYF.

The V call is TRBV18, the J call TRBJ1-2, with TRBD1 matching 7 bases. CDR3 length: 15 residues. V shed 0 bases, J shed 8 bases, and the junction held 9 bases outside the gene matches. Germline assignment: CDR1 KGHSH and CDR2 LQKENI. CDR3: CASSPPARGGQGYTF. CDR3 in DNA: TGTGCCAGCTCACCACCAGCTCGAGGGGGCCAGGGCTACACCTTC.

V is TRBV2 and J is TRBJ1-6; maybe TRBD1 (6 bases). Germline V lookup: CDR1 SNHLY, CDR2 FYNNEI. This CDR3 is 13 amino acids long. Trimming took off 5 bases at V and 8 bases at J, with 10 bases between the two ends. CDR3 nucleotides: TGTGCCAGCAGTTTTTACAGGGATTCACCCCTCCACTTT. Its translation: CASSFYRDSPLHF.

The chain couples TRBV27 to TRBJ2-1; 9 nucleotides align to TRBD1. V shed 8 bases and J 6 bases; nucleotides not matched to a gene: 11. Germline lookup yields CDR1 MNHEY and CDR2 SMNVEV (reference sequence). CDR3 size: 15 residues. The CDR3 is CASSRRDREGNEQFF. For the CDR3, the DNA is TGTGCCAGCTCGCGCCGGGACAGGGAAGGCAATGAGCAGTTCTTC.

The CDR3 loop reads CASIAYSYSNQPQHF. DNA for the CDR3: TGTGCCAGTATAGCATACTCATATAGCAATCAGCCCCAGCATTTT. V is TRBV19 and J is TRBJ1-5; D gene uncertain. The CDR3 runs to 15 residues. V was cut by 7 bases and J by 0 bases, with 13 bases left in between. The V gene's germline CDR1 is LNHDA and CDR2 SQIVND (reference sequence).